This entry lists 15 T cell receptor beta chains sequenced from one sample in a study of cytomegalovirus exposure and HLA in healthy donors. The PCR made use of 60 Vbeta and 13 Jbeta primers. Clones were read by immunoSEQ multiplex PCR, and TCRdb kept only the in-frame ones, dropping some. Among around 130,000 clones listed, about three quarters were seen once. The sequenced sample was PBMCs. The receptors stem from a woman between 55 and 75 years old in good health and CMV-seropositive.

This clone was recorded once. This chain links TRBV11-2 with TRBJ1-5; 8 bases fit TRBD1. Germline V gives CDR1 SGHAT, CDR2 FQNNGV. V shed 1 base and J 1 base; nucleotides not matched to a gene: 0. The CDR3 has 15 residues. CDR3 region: CASSLGDRSNQPQHF. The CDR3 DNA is TGTGCCAGCAGCTTAGGGGACAGGAGCAATCAGCCCCAGCATTTT. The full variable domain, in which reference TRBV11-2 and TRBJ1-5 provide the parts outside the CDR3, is EAGVAQSPRYKIIEKRQSVAFWCNPISGHATLYWYQQILGQGPKLLIQFQNNGVVDDSQLPKDRFSAERLKGVDSTLKIQPAKLEDSAVYLCASSLGDRSNQPQHFGDGTRLSIL.

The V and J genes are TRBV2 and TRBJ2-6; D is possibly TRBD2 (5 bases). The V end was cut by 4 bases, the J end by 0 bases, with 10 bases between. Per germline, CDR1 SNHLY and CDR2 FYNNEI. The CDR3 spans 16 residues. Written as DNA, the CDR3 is TGTGCCAGCAGTGGAGGAGGAAACTCTGGGGCCAACGTCCTGACTTTC. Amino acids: CASSGGGNSGANVLTF.

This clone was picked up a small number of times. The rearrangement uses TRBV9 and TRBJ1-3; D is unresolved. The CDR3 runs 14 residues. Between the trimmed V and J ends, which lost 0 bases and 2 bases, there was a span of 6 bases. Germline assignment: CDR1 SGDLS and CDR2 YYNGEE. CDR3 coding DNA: TGTGCCAGCAGCGTAGAACTGCCTGGAAACACCATATATTTT. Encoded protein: CASSVELPGNTIYF.

CDR3 loop: CASSYRTDYGTDTQYF. The CDR3 coding sequence is TGTGCCAGCAGTTACCGGACAGATTATGGCACAGATACGCAGTATTTT. The chain is built from TRBV5-6 and TRBJ2-3, with D possibly being TRBD1 (6 bases). Germline V lookup: CDR1 SGHDT, CDR2 YYEEEE. V dropped 5 bases and J dropped 1 base, with 17 bases sitting between them. The CDR3 has 16 amino acids.

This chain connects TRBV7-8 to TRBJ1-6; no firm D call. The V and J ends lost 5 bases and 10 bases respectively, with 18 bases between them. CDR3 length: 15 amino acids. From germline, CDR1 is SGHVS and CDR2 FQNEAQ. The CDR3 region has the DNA TGTGCCAGCAGCCCAAGCCAGGATGGGAGCTCACCCCTCCACTTT. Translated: CASSPSQDGSSPLHF.

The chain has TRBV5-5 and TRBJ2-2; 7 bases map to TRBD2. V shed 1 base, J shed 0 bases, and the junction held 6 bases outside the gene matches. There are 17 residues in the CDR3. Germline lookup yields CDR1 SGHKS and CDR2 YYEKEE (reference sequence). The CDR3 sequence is CASSLRPGLPNTGELFF. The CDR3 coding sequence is TGTGCCAGCAGCTTGAGGCCGGGACTACCGAACACCGGGGAGCTGTTTTTT.

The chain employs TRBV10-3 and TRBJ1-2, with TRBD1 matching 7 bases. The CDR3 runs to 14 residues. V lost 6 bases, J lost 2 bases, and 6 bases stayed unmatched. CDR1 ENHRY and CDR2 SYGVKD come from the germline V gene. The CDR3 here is CAIRPSTGNYGYTF. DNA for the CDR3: TGTGCCATCAGGCCCTCGACAGGGAACTATGGCTACACCTTC.

The CDR3 sequence: CASSLGQGATGELFF. CDR3 DNA sequence: TGTGCCAGCAGTTTGGGACAGGGGGCTACCGGGGAGCTGTTTTTT. The chain has TRBV28 and TRBJ2-2; 12 bases are a match to TRBD1. The junction had 1 base not matched to a gene; V was cut back by 3 bases and J by 5 bases. The CDR3 runs 15 residues. Germline CDR1 and CDR2: MDHEN and SYDVKM.

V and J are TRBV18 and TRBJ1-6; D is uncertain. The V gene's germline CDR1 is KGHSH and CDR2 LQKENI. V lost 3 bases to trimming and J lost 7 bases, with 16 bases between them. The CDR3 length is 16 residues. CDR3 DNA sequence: TGTGCCAGCTCACCCCCTATAGGAGGGAGGAATTCACCCCTCCACTTT. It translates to CASSPPIGGRNSPLHF.

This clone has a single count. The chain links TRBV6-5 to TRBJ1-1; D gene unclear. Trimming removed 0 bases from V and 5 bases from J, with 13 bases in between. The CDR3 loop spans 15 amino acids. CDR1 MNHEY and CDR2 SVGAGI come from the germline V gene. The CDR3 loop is CASSYSGIGGTEAFF. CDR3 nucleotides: TGTGCCAGCAGTTACTCGGGTATCGGAGGAACTGAAGCTTTCTTT.

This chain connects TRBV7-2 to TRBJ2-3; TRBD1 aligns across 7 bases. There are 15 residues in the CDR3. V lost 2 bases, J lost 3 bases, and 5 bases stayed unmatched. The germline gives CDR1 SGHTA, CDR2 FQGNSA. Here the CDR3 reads CASSLRQGGTDTQYF. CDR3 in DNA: TGTGCCAGCAGCTTAAGACAGGGCGGGACAGATACGCAGTATTTT.

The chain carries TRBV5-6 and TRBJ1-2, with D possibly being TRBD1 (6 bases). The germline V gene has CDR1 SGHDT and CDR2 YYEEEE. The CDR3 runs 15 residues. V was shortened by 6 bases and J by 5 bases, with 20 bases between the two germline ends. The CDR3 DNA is TGTGCCAGCATCTTAAATTACAGGGCGACTTATGGCTACACCTTC. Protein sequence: CASILNYRATYGYTF.

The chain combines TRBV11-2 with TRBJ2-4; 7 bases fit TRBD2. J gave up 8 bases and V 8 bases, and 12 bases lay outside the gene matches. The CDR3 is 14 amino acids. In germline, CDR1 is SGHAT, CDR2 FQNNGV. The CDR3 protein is CASRGVWGGDIQYF. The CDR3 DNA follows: TGTGCCAGCCGGGGAGTCTGGGGAGGGGACATTCAGTACTTC.

CDR3 sequence: CASSLSGGAGYEQYF. The CDR3 DNA sequence: TGTGCCAGCAGCTTGAGCGGGGGGGCCGGATACGAGCAGTACTTC. V gene TRBV11-1 combines with J gene TRBJ2-7, with TRBD2 identical over 10 bases. Germline V gene sequence: CDR1 SGHAT, CDR2 FQDESV (reference sequence). This CDR3 has 15 residues. The J segment lost 4 bases and the V segment lost 3 bases, leaving 6 bases of the junction unmatched.

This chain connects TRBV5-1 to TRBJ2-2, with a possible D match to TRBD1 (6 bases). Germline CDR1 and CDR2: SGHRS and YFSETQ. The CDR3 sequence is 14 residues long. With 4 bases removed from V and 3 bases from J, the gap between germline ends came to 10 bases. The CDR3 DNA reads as TGCGCCAGCAGCCTCGACAGGTACACCGGGGAGCTGTTTTTT. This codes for CASSLDRYTGELFF.